This T cell receptor (beta chain) was recorded in a study of blood T cell repertoires in COVID-19 (dated by TCRdb to 2018 to 2021). About the study as a whole: Collaborator samples came from the United States, Italy and Spain and covered acute and convalescent phases of COVID-19. Where available, HLA class I and class II types were taken from metadata supplied by the sample provider and were not determined by assay-based typing. Nearly every sample came with metadata listing a de-identified subject ID, COVID-19 status, age in years and sex. Samples were obtained from the ongoing ImmuneRACE study (first 160 participants) and from about 1,300 subjects provided by 6 global collaborators. The dataset comprised deeply sampled blood TCRbeta repertoires from subjects exposed to, actively infected with, or recovered from COVID-19. The prospective study material was composed of cDNA or gDNA derived from T cells, B-cell-depleted T cells, or PBMCs. The repertoires were released in a freely available public database intended as a resource for research on the immune response to SARS-CoV-2. The full study reports these points: Clinical and demographic metadata were provided uncurated, with the amount varying by source and participant.

Whole blood was collected in K2EDTA tubes by collaborating institutions according to the institutions' own protocols. Collaborator samples were shipped for TCRbeta analysis as frozen whole blood, isolated PBMCs, or DNA extracted from either sample type. V loses 7 bases, J loses 0 bases, and the germline ends lie 13 bases apart. CDR1 and CDR2 are drawn from the germline V gene: SNHLY, FYNNEI. Inclusive of the bounding cysteine and phenylalanine, the CDR3 is 15 residues long. Of all the DNA, just the CDR3 is kept, 45 bases in frame from base 1. TCRbeta CDR3 regions were amplified from genomic DNA by means of the immunoSEQ Assay, a bias-controlled multiplex PCR. For the original study's pipeline: Nucleated cell counts per sample were estimated from amplification of reference gene primers within the assay. To quantify the absolute abundance of each unique TCRbeta CDR3 rearrangement, sequence reads were collapsed and filtered. For each sample, productive Simpson clonality was calculated as the square root of Simpson's diversity index across productive rearrangements. This immuneACCESS table, as held by TCRdb, lists in-frame sequences with V and J called but not all clones. Of the missing ones, under half trace to an unresolved V gene in checked studies; the others have no known cause. The V and J calls and clone size were taken over from that table, and D and trimming were inferred from the DNA. This sample is represented by a few hundred thousand clones; around 89% of them were singletons. The top ten clonotypes cover around 0.88% of the sample.

Turning to this clone: The target of this receptor is not known. No qualities accompany the bases; no much larger clone lies one base away.

The sequence links TRBV2 to TRBJ1-5; the D gene lacks a confident call. The origin of this receptor is a man aged 30 to 45 with acute or convalescent COVID-19. Input material: peripheral blood. In nucleotides, the sequence is TGTGCCAGCAAGGCTCTGGAGGGTAGCAATCAGCCCCAGCATTTT. It is translated as CASKALEGSNQPQHF.